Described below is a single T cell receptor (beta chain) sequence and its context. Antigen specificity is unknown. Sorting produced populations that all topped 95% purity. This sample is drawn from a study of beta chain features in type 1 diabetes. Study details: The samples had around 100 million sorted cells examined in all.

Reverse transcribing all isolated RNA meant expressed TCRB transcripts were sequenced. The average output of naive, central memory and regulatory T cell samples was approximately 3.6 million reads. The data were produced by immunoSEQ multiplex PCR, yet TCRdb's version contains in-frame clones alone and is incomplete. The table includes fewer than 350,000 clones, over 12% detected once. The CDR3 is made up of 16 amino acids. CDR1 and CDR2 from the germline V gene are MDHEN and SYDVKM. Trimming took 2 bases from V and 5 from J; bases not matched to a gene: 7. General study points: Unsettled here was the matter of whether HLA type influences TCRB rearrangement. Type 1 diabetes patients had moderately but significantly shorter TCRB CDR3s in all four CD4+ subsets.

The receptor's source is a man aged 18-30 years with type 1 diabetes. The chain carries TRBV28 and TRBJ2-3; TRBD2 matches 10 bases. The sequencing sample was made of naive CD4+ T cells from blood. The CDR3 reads CASSLVERGGRDTQYF. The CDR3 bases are TGTGCCAGCAGTTTAGTAGAGCGGGGGGGCAGAGATACGCAGTATTTT.